The 9 T cell receptor beta chains given below trace back to one sample, sequenced in a study of OX40 agonist ivuxolimab in advanced cancers. Assay: immunoSEQ multiplex PCR; the TCRdb copy retains only in-frame clones and omits some. Of tens of thousands of clones in the sample, 90% to 95% were seen once. Here the sequenced sample was CD4+ or CD8+ T cells sorted from blood, taken in a trial of the OX40 agonist ivuxolimab. Every receptor here comes from an adult with an advanced solid tumor such as melanoma, head and neck, liver or kidney cancer.

The chain combines TRBV5-6 with TRBJ1-1, with a tentative D call TRBD1 (5 bases). CDR3 length equals 17 residues. The V and J ends lost 4 bases and 1 base respectively, with 20 bases between them. Germline V gene data show CDR1 as SGHDT and CDR2 as YYEEEE. CDR3 sequence reads: CASSHLLKGPENTEAFF. CDR3 in DNA: TGTGCCAGCAGCCACCTTTTGAAGGGACCTGAGAACACTGAAGCTTTCTTT.

The V gene is TRBV9, the J gene TRBJ1-1; 8 positions match TRBD1. The V segment lost 2 bases and the J segment 5 bases; nucleotides outside the gene matches: 5. CDR3 length: 14 residues. CDR1 SGDLS and CDR2 YYNGEE come from the germline V gene. The CDR3 loop is CASSVRTGMTEAFF. Written as DNA, the CDR3 is TGTGCCAGCAGCGTCCGGACAGGGATGACTGAAGCTTTCTTT.

This chain joins TRBV27 and TRBJ2-1, with D perhaps matching TRBD1 (5 bases). This CDR3 comprises 18 residues. CDR1 and CDR2 from the germline V gene are MNHEY and SMNVEV (reference sequence). Deletions cut 6 bases from V and 6 bases from J, with 27 bases between. CDR3 in DNA: TGTGCCAGCAGGACCTTCAGGGAAGCCAGTTCGTGGGGCAATGAGCAGTTCTTC. This codes for CASRTFREASSWGNEQFF.

The genes are TRBV9 and TRBJ2-1, with D tentatively TRBD2 (5 bases). CDR1 SGDLS and CDR2 YYNGEE come from the germline V gene. V dropped 0 bases and J dropped 4 bases, with 17 bases sitting between them. The CDR3 runs to 17 residues. For the CDR3, the DNA is TGTGCCAGCAGCGTAGGGGTCGGGATAGGGTATTACAATGAGCAGTTCTTC. Amino acids: CASSVGVGIGYYNEQFF.

V usage is TRBV9 and J usage is TRBJ2-3, with D perhaps TRBD2 (6 bases). The CDR3 runs to 14 residues. V lost 4 bases, J lost 5 bases, and 14 bases lay in between. Germline CDR1 is SGDLS and CDR2 is YYNGEE. In nucleotides, the CDR3 is TGTGCCAGCAGCCCTCCCCCGGGGGAAGATACGCAGTATTTT. It encodes CASSPPPGEDTQYF. Complete variable domain (other parts from reference TRBV9 and TRBJ2-3): DSGVTQTPKHLITATGQRVTLRCSPRSGDLSVYWYQQSLDQGLQFLIQYYNGEERAKGNILERFSAQQFPDLHSELNLSSLELGDSALYFCASSPPPGEDTQYFGPGTRLTVL.

This clone came up once. The rearrangement joins TRBV9 to TRBJ2-5; tentative D call: TRBD2 (5 bases). The germline CDR1 and CDR2 sequences are SGDLS and YYNGEE. The V gene lost 3 bases and the J gene lost 5 bases, with 17 bases spanning the gap. The CDR3 runs to 15 residues. The CDR3 sequence is CASSAPGIPGETQYF. The CDR3 DNA follows: TGTGCCAGCAGCGCCCCGGGAATACCGGGGGAGACCCAGTACTTC.

This chain uses TRBV7-6 with TRBJ2-3; D not resolved. Trimming stripped 5 bases from V and 4 bases from J, with 19 bases between. Germline-derived CDR1 and CDR2 are SGHVS and FNYEAQ. This CDR3 contains 16 residues. In DNA form, the CDR3 reads TGTGCCAGCAGCCCCCCCTTGTCGAGCCGCCCAGATACGCAGTATTTT. Its protein is CASSPPLSSRPDTQYF.

This clone has a handful of counts. The gene calls are TRBV9 and TRBJ1-1; no firm D call. Trimming removed 4 bases from V and 4 bases from J, with 14 bases in between. Germline CDR1 is SGDLS and CDR2 is YYNGEE. The CDR3 length is 14 residues. This CDR3 reads CASSHDTGGTEAFF. CDR3 sequence (DNA): TGTGCCAGCAGCCATGACACTGGAGGCACTGAAGCTTTCTTT.

The chain has TRBV29-1 and TRBJ1-5; D gene uncertain. Trimming took off 5 bases at V and 2 bases at J, with 10 bases between the two ends. The CDR3 is 13 amino acids. The germline V gene encodes CDR1 SQVTM and CDR2 ANQGSEA. CDR3 in DNA: TGCAGCGTTTCAGAGGGAGGCAATCAGCCCCAGCATTTT. It is translated as CSVSEGGNQPQHF.